This TCR beta chain is from a study of CD8+ T cells in alopecia areata. Study at large: For the treated group, dosing was oral tofacitinib at 5 to 10 mg twice daily.

This clone was observed a few times. Its antigen is currently unknown. cDNA serving as the sequencing template came from extracted, reverse transcribed RNA. Data came from immunoSEQ multiplex PCR; TCRdb stores just in-frame clones and leaves some out. The table lists roughly 150,000 clones, less than 70% of them singletons. The CDR3 loop spans 13 amino acids. Per the germline V gene, CDR1 is MNHNS and CDR2 is SASEGT. V gave up 3 bases and J gave up 3 bases, with 8 bases separating them. Findings and limits, study-wide: Lesional scalp, especially alopecia totalis/universalis, showed higher clonality than normal scalp.

The treatment denotes: oral pan-JAK inhibitor, 5-10 mg twice daily. V and J are TRBV6-1 and TRBJ1-1, with a tentative D call TRBD1 (5 bases). This specimen was CD8+ T cells sorted from blood, taken at week 4, from a patient treated with tofacitinib. The receptor's source is a human donor with alopecia areata. The CDR3 nucleotides read TGTGCCAGCAGTGATTTGGGGGACACTGAAGCTTTCTTT. Translation gives CASSDLGDTEAFF.